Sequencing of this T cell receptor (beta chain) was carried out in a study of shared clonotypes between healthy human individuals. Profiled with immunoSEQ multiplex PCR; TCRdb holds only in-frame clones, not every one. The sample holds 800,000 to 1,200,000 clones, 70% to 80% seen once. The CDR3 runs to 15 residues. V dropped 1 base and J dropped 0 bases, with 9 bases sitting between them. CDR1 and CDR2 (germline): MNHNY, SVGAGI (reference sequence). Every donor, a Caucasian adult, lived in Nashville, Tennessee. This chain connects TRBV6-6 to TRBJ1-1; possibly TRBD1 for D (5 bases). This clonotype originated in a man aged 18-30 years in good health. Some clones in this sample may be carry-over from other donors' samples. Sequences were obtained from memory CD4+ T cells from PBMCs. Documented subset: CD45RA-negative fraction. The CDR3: CASSYYPGVNTEAFF. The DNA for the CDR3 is TGTGCCAGCAGTTACTATCCGGGGGTGAACACTGAAGCTTTCTTT.